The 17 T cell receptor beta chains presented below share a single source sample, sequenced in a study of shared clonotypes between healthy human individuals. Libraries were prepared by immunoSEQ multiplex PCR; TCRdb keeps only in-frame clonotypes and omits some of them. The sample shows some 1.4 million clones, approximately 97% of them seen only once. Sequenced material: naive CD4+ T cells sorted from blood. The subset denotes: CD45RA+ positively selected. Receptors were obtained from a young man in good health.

CDR3 residues: CASSQTGGGQPQHF. The CDR3 nucleotides are TGCGCCAGCAGTCAAACAGGGGGGGGTCAGCCCCAGCATTTT. This chain links TRBV5-1 with TRBJ1-5; 8 nucleotides align to TRBD1. V dropped 5 bases and J dropped 6; count of bases not matched to a gene: 7. Germline V lookup: CDR1 SGHRS, CDR2 YFSETQ. The CDR3 spans 14 residues. The complete variable domain, with remaining parts taken from reference TRBV5-1 and TRBJ1-5, reads KAGVTQTPRYLIKTRGQQVTLSCSPISGHRSVSWYQQTPGQGLQFLFEYFSETQRNKGNFPGRFSGRQFSNSRSEMNVSTLELGDSALYLCASSQTGGGQPQHFGDGTRLSIL.

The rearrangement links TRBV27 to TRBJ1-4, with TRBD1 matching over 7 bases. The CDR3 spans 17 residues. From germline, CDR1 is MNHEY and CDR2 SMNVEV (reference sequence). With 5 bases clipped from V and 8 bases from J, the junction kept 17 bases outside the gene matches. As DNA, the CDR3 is TGTGCCAGCAGTCCCTGGACAGGTCCGGGGCCAAGGGAAAAACTGTTTTTT. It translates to CASSPWTGPGPREKLFF.

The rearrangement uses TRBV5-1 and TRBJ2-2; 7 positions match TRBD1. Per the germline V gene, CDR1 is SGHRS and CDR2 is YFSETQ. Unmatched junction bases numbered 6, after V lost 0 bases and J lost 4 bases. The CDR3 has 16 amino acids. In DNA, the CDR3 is TGCGCCAGCAGCTTGGCCGGGACAGATACCACCGGGGAGCTGTTTTTT. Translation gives CASSLAGTDTTGELFF. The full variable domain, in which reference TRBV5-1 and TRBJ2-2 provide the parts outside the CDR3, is KAGVTQTPRYLIKTRGQQVTLSCSPISGHRSVSWYQQTPGQGLQFLFEYFSETQRNKGNFPGRFSGRQFSNSRSEMNVSTLELGDSALYLCASSLAGTDTTGELFFGEGSRLTVL.

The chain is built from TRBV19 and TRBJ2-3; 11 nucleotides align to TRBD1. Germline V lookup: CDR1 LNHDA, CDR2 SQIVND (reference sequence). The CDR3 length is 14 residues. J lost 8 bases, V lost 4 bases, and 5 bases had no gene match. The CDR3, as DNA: TGTGCCAGTAGTACCGGGACAGGGGGAGGTACGCAGTATTTT. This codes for CASSTGTGGGTQYF.

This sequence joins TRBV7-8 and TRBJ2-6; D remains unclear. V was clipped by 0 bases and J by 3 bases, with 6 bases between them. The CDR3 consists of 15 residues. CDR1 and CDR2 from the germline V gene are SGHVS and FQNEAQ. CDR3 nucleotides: TGTGCCAGCAGCTTAGCGAGGTTTGGGGCCAACGTCCTGACTTTC. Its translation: CASSLARFGANVLTF. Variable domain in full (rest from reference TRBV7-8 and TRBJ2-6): GAGVSQSPRYKVAKRGQDVALRCDPISGHVSLFWYQQALGQGPEFLTYFQNEAQLDKSGLPSDRFFAERPEGSVSTLKIQRTQQEDSAVYLCASSLARFGANVLTFGAGSRLTVL.

The CDR3 DNA sequence: TGTGCCAGCAGTCCGCCGGGCCCCGGCAGGGGCTACACCTTC. Its protein is CASSPPGPGRGYTF. V usage is TRBV28 and J usage is TRBJ1-2; D is unclear. The CDR3 extends over 14 amino acids. Between the trimmed V and J ends, which lost 5 bases and 8 bases, there was a span of 18 bases. Germline CDR1 and CDR2: MDHEN and SYDVKM.

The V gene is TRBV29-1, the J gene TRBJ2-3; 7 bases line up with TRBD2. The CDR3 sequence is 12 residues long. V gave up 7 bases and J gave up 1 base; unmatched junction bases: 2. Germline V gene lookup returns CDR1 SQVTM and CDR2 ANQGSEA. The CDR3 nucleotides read TGCAGCGGAGGGAGGGGCACAGATACGCAGTATTTT. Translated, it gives CSGGRGTDTQYF.

DNA for the CDR3: TGTGCCAGCAGTGTAGGAGGAGATGGCTACACCTTC. Amino acids: CASSVGGDGYTF. This sequence joins TRBV2 and TRBJ1-2; no definite D call. Germline assignment: CDR1 SNHLY and CDR2 FYNNEI. V was clipped by 4 bases and J by 6 bases, with 9 bases between them. This CDR3 region has 12 residues.

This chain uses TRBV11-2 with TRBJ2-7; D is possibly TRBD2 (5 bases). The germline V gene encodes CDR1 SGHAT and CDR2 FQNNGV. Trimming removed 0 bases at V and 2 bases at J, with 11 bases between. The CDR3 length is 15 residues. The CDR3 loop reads CASSLDRGRAYEQYF. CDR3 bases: TGTGCCAGCAGCTTAGATCGGGGTAGAGCCTACGAGCAGTACTTC.

As DNA, the CDR3 is TGTGCCAGTAGTATCTCTCCGGGAGGGCCGGGCAATGAGCAGTTCTTC. This translates into CASSISPGGPGNEQFF. J is TRBJ2-1 and V is TRBV19; 8 bases align to TRBD2. V lost 3 bases and J lost 6; bases outside the gene matches: 10. In germline, CDR1 is LNHDA, CDR2 SQIVND (reference sequence). CDR3 size: 16 residues.

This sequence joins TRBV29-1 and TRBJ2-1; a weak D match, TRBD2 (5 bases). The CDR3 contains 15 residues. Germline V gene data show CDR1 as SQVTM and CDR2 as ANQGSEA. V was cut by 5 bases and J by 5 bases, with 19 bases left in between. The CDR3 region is CSVRKEPSRDNEQFF. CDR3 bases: TGCAGCGTTAGAAAGGAGCCTAGCCGAGACAATGAGCAGTTCTTC.

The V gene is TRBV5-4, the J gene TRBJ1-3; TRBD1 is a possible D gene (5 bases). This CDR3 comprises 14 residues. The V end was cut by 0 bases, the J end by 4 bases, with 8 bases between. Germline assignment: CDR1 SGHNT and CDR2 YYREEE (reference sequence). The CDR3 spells CASSLGRAGNTIYF. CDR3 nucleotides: TGTGCCAGCAGCTTGGGCAGGGCGGGAAACACCATATATTTT.

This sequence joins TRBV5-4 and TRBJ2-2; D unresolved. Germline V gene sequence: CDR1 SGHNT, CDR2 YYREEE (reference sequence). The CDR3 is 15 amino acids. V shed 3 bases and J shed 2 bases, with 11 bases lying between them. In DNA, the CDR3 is TGTGCCAGCAGCTCAAATACTCTTAACACCGGGGAGCTGTTTTTT. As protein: CASSSNTLNTGELFF.

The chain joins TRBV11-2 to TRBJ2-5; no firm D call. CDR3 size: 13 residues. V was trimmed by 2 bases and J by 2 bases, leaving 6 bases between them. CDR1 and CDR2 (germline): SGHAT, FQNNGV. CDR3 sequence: CASSLRFQETQYF. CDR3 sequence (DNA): TGTGCCAGCAGCTTAAGGTTTCAAGAGACCCAGTACTTC.

The CDR3 DNA follows: TGTGCCAGCAGCTCGGGACAGTCCACCTTGGATACGGAAGCTTTCTTT. This sequence encodes CASSSGQSTLDTEAFF. The chain uses TRBV5-4 and TRBJ1-1; TRBD1 matches at 7 bases. The trim removed 3 bases at V and 8 bases at J, leaving 16 bases unmatched. The length of the CDR3 is 16 residues. CDR1 is SGHNT, CDR2 YYREEE, per germline (reference sequence).

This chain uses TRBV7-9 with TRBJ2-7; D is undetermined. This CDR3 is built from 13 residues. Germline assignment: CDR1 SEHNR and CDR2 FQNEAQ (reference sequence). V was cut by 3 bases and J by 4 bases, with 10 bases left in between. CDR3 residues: CASSFTRDYEQYF. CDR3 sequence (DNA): TGTGCCAGCAGCTTCACCCGAGATTACGAGCAGTACTTC.

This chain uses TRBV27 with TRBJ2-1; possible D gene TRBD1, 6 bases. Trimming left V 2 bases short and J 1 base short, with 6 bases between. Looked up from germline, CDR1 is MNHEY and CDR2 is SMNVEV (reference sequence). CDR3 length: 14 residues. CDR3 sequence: CASSLTGSYNEQFF. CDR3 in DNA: TGTGCCAGCAGTTTAACAGGGTCCTACAATGAGCAGTTCTTC.